This is a list of T cell receptor beta chains from one sample in a study of blood T cell repertoires in COVID-19. The method was immunoSEQ multiplex PCR; TCRdb's version includes in-frame clones alone and lacks a portion of them. The table lists more than 200,000 clones, 88% of them singletons. The sequenced sample was peripheral blood. Every receptor here comes from a man aged 70 or older with acute or convalescent COVID-19. The CDR3 runs from the conserved cysteine through the conserved F or W. D genes are given only for firm matches. Clone size is shown for a subset of rows, as once, few, many or a class of expanded clone.

clone size	D gene	V gene	J gene	CDR3 DNA	CDR3 protein
NA	NA	TRBV6-6	TRBJ2-5	TGTGCCAGCAGTTACTCGATAAAGGCGGGAGAGACCCAGTACTTC	CASSYSIKAGETQYF
NA	TRBD1	TRBV19	TRBJ1-3	TGTGCCAGTAGTCCCAGTCCCGGGACAGGGTCCGGAAACACCATATATTTT	CASSPSPGTGSGNTIYF
few	TRBD1	TRBV7-2	TRBJ1-5	TGTGCCAGCAGCCCTACTTCGACAGGGAAAAATCAGCCCCAGCATTTT	CASSPTSTGKNQPQHF
NA	NA	TRBV29-1	TRBJ2-3	TGCAGCGTTGCCCAGGGCGCAGATACGCAGTATTTT	CSVAQGADTQYF
NA	TRBD2	TRBV7-3	TRBJ2-7	TGTGCCAGCAGCCTTAGCGGGACAAGCTCCTACGAGCAGTACTTC	CASSLSGTSSYEQYF
once	TRBD1	TRBV5-1	TRBJ2-2	TGCGCCAGCAGCGGGGGACAGGGATGGACCGGGGAGCTGTTTTTT	CASSGGQGWTGELFF
NA	TRBD1	TRBV24-1	TRBJ1-6	TGTGCCACCGCACAGGGGGTAGGCTCACCCCTCCACTTT	CATAQGVGSPLHF
few	NA	TRBV4-2	TRBJ2-3	TGTGCCAGCAGCCCGAGGACCGGGAGTGGAGATACGCAGTATTTT	CASSPRTGSGDTQYF
NA	NA	TRBV20-1	TRBJ2-7	TGCAGTGCTAGATCTCCCTACGAGCAGTACTTC	CSARSPYEQYF
NA	NA	TRBV2	TRBJ1-2	TGTGCCAGCAGTCAGACTGCTGGCTACACCTTC	CASSQTAGYTF
NA	NA	TRBV10-3	TRBJ2-3	TGTGCCATCAAACAAACAGCTAGCACAGATACGCAGTATTTT	CAIKQTASTDTQYF
few	TRBD2	TRBV29-1	TRBJ2-7	TGCAGCGTTGAGACGGGAGGGTCCTACGAGCAGTACTTC	CSVETGGSYEQYF
NA	NA	TRBV27	TRBJ2-7	TGTGCCAGCAGTCCAGGGACATGGCCGATCTACGAGCAGTACTTC	CASSPGTWPIYEQYF
NA	NA	TRBV11-1	TRBJ1-1	TGTGCCAGCAGTTCTAGGTCTGAAGCTTTCTTT	CASSSRSEAFF
NA	NA	TRBV12-5	TRBJ1-2	TGTGCTAGTGGTTTGACTCAGGGGCGCGTTCCAATCGGAGGCTACACCTTC	CASGLTQGRVPIGGYTF
NA	NA	TRBV2	TRBJ2-7	TGTGCCAGCAGGCAGGACAGTACCTCCTACGAGCAGTACTTC	CASRQDSTSYEQYF
NA	TRBD1	TRBV27	TRBJ1-3	TGTGCCAGCTCCGGGACAGCCTCTGGAAACACCATATATTTT	CASSGTASGNTIYF
NA	NA	TRBV7-2	TRBJ1-6	TGTGCCAGCAGCTTACTGAGCCCCGGGAATTCACCCCTCCACTTT	CASSLLSPGNSPLHF
NA	NA	TRBV6-5	TRBJ1-5	TGTGCCAGCAGTTACTCGAGGACACCGAATCAGCCCCAGCATTTT	CASSYSRTPNQPQHF
NA	TRBD1	TRBV6-2/TRBV6-3	TRBJ2-1	TGTGCCAGCAGCAAGACAGGGGTGAGGAATGAGCAGTTCTTC	CASSKTGVRNEQFF
NA	TRBD2	TRBV4-1	TRBJ2-7	TGCGCCAGCGCTAAAGCGGGGACGTGGGTCTACGAGCAGTACTTC	CASAKAGTWVYEQYF
NA	TRBD1	TRBV3-1/TRBV3-2	TRBJ2-7	TGTGCCAGCAGCCTATGGACAGGGACGCAGTACTTC	CASSLWTGTQYF
NA	TRBD1	TRBV5-1	TRBJ1-4	TGCGCCAGCAGCTTGGGGGACAGGATTGGGGAAAAACTGTTTTTT	CASSLGDRIGEKLFF
NA	NA	TRBV6-5	TRBJ1-5	TGTGCCAGTATACGGCGGGGAGGCAATCAGCCCCAGCATTTT	CASIRRGGNQPQHF
NA	TRBD1	TRBV6-5	TRBJ1-1	TGTGCCAGCAGTTTTGGACAGGCTAGTGGCACTGAAGCTTTCTTT	CASSFGQASGTEAFF
once	NA	TRBV20-1	TRBJ2-3	TGCAGTGCCCAAATCACAGATACGCAGTATTTT	CSAQITDTQYF
NA	TRBD2	TRBV29-1	TRBJ2-7	TGCAGCGTTAGCGGGAGGGCCACTCACGAGCAGTACTTC	CSVSGRATHEQYF
once	TRBD1	TRBV9	TRBJ2-5	TGTGCCAGCAGCTTTGGACAGGGGTGGGGAGAGACCCAGTACTTC	CASSFGQGWGETQYF
NA	NA	TRBV6-5	TRBJ2-5	TGTGCCACCCGTGGAGGGCTGGGGTACCAAGAGACCCAGTACTTC	CATRGGLGYQETQYF
NA	NA	TRBV13	TRBJ2-7	TGTGCCAGCAGCTTAGGTAGGACTGACGCCTACGAGCAGTACTTC	CASSLGRTDAYEQYF
NA	NA	TRBV20-1	TRBJ2-5	TGCAGTGCTAGAGATCGAGAGACCCAGTACTTC	CSARDRETQYF
once	NA	TRBV18	TRBJ2-7	TGTGCCAGCTCACCGCCAATGTCTATGGACGAGCAGTACTTC	CASSPPMSMDEQYF
NA	NA	TRBV6-5	TRBJ1-5	TGTGCCAGTCAAGCGGGGGGGCGCAATCAGCCCCAGCATTTT	CASQAGGRNQPQHF
once	NA	TRBV5-5	TRBJ1-3	TGTGCCAGCAGCTTGGACAGGCTGTTCTCTGGAAACACCATATATTTT	CASSLDRLFSGNTIYF
once	TRBD2	TRBV15	TRBJ2-7	TGTGCCACCAGCAGAGAAGCGGGGACGAACGGGCGCTACGAGCAGTACTTC	CATSREAGTNGRYEQYF
NA	NA	TRBV15	TRBJ1-5	TGTGCCACCAGCAGAGATTCCGGTAGCAATCAGCCCCAGCATTTT	CATSRDSGSNQPQHF
NA	NA	TRBV29-1	TRBJ1-2	TGCAGCGTTGCAGGCAACGGAGGCTACACCTTC	CSVAGNGGYTF
NA	NA	TRBV6-5	TRBJ2-7	TGTGCCAGCAGTCGCCGGGACTTGGGATCCTACGAGCAGTACTTC	CASSRRDLGSYEQYF
NA	TRBD2	TRBV5-6	TRBJ2-3	TGTGCCAGCAGCTTACTAGCGGGCGCCGATACGCAGTATTTT	CASSLLAGADTQYF
NA	NA	TRBV20-1	TRBJ1-1	TGCAGTCCCCTCCTGAACACTGAAGCTTTCTTT	CSPLLNTEAFF
NA	TRBD1	TRBV19	TRBJ1-2	TGTGCCAGTAGGGGACAGGACTATGGCTACACCTTC	CASRGQDYGYTF
once	NA	TRBV25-1	TRBJ2-4	TGTGCCAGCAGTGACCTACTAGACATGGCGCCCAAAAACATTCAGTACTTC	CASSDLLDMAPKNIQYF
NA	NA	TRBV7-2	TRBJ2-5	TGTGCCAGCAGCCCTAGACAGGACCGCCAGGGGACCCAGTACTTC	CASSPRQDRQGTQYF
NA	TRBD1	TRBV7-2	TRBJ2-7	TGTGCCAGCAGCGAAACCGGGACAGGCTCCTACGAGCAGTACTTC	CASSETGTGSYEQYF
NA	NA	TRBV28	TRBJ1-2	TGTGCCAGCAGCCCCGGTCAGGACTATGGCTACACCTTC	CASSPGQDYGYTF
NA	NA	TRBV7-2	TRBJ2-7	TGTGCCAGCAGCTTAGAGGGCGGGGGCCCCTCCTACGAGCAGTACTTC	CASSLEGGGPSYEQYF
NA	NA	TRBV30	TRBJ1-2	TGTGCCTGGACCCTAAGTAAGAACTATGGCTACACCTTC	CAWTLSKNYGYTF
NA	TRBD2	TRBV12-5	TRBJ2-1	TGTGCTAGTGGACGGACTAGCGGGAGGATGGGAAATGAGCAGTTCTTC	CASGRTSGRMGNEQFF
once	NA	TRBV5-8	TRBJ2-1	TGTGCCAGCAGCTTGGAGCGCGGAGGTACTCATGAGCAGTTCTTC	CASSLERGGTHEQFF
NA	NA	TRBV7-9	TRBJ1-3	TGTGCCAGCAGCTTAGATTCAGTTGGAAACACCATATATTTT	CASSLDSVGNTIYF
NA	TRBD1	TRBV5-8	TRBJ1-2	TGTGCCAGCAGCTTGGGTGGCAGGGGGCATGGCTACACCTTC	CASSLGGRGHGYTF
NA	TRBD1	TRBV7-2	TRBJ2-2	TGTGCCAGCAGCGAGGACAGGATAAACACCGGGGAGCTGTTTTTT	CASSEDRINTGELFF
NA	NA	TRBV7-6	TRBJ2-5	TGTGCCAGCAGCTTAGGGTCCAGCGGCCACCAAGAGACCCAGTACTTC	CASSLGSSGHQETQYF
NA	NA	TRBV19	TRBJ1-5	TGTGCCAGTAGTATAAACAGTGCGAATCAGCCCCAGCATTTT	CASSINSANQPQHF